These 9 T cell receptor beta chains share one sample of origin, sequenced in a study of blood T cell repertoires in COVID-19. Using immunoSEQ multiplex PCR, the repertoire was profiled, and TCRdb retains in-frame clones only, with some absent. The sample records about 180,000 clones, less than 85% being singletons. The sample was PBMCs or T cells enriched from blood (not recorded which). Receptors were obtained from a man in his fifties or sixties who had recovered from COVID-19.

This clone was seen a handful of times. The rearrangement joins TRBV2 to TRBJ1-5, with no clear D. V was cut by 4 bases and J by 3 bases, with 10 bases left in between. CDR3 size: 14 residues. From germline, CDR1 is SNHLY and CDR2 FYNNEI. The CDR3 nucleotides are TGTGCCAGCAGTGGAGGGTTCGCCAATCAGCCCCAGCATTTT. It codes for CASSGGFANQPQHF.

The chain has TRBV9 and TRBJ2-4; TRBD2 aligns across 13 bases. The trim removed 4 bases at V and 6 bases at J, leaving 7 bases unmatched. The germline CDR1 and CDR2 sequences are SGDLS and YYNGEE. There are 16 residues in the CDR3. Here the CDR3 reads CASSFGLAGAGNIQYF. The CDR3 region has the DNA TGTGCCAGCAGCTTCGGACTAGCGGGAGCAGGAAACATTCAGTACTTC.

DNA of the CDR3: TGTGCCAGTACAATCAACTACTATGGCTACACCTTC. Its protein product is CASTINYYGYTF. The chain links TRBV19 to TRBJ1-2; D is unresolved. V was cut by 7 bases and J by 3 bases, with 9 bases left in between. The CDR3 covers 12 residues. Germline values: CDR1 LNHDA, CDR2 SQIVND (reference sequence).

A single count supports this clone. The V gene is TRBV28, the J gene TRBJ1-2; D not certain. Trimming left V 2 bases short and J 0 bases short, with 10 bases between. The CDR3 consists of 15 residues. CDR1 MDHEN and CDR2 SYDVKM come from the germline V gene. The DNA of the CDR3 is TGTGCCAGCAGTTTACTGTCCGGGGCTAACTATGGCTACACCTTC. Amino acids: CASSLLSGANYGYTF.

V gene TRBV7-3 combines with J gene TRBJ1-1, with TRBD1 as a possible D gene (6 bases). V was pared by 5 bases and J by 1 base, with 8 bases between. CDR3 length: 13 amino acids. CDR1 is SGHTA, CDR2 FQGTGA, per germline. The CDR3: CASSAQGNTEAFF. The CDR3, as DNA: TGTGCCAGCAGCGCACAGGGGAACACTGAAGCTTTCTTT.

The J gene is TRBJ2-7, the V gene TRBV7-9, with D tentatively TRBD2 (5 bases). Trimming took off 1 base at V and 7 bases at J, with 8 bases between the two ends. This CDR3 is built from 12 residues. Germline V gene lookup returns CDR1 SEHNR and CDR2 FQNEAQ (reference sequence). The CDR3 sequence: CASSLDRREQYF. CDR3 in DNA: TGTGCCAGCAGCTTAGATCGGAGGGAGCAGTACTTC.

The genes are TRBV7-3 and TRBJ2-2; 8 bases match TRBD1. The V gene's germline CDR1 is SGHTA and CDR2 FQGTGA. Trimming removed 5 bases from V and 4 bases from J; junction bases left unmatched: 6. The length of the CDR3 is 15 residues. The CDR3 region is CASSPKDRVTGELFF. DNA for the CDR3: TGTGCCAGCAGCCCCAAGGACAGGGTCACCGGGGAGCTGTTTTTT.

This sequence joins TRBV27 and TRBJ1-1; a weak D match, TRBD1 (6 bases). CDR3 length: 13 amino acids. Trimming pared 5 bases from V and 5 bases from J, leaving 12 bases between. The germline V gene has CDR1 MNHEY and CDR2 SMNVEV (reference sequence). CDR3 residues: CASSRGQLTEAFF. The DNA for the CDR3 is TGTGCCAGCAGTAGAGGACAGTTGACTGAAGCTTTCTTT.

The gene calls are TRBV7-2 and TRBJ2-5, with 7 nucleotides matching TRBD2. Germline-derived CDR1 and CDR2 are SGHTA and FQGNSA. Trimming took 5 bases from V and 1 from J; bases not matched to a gene: 4. This CDR3 has 14 amino acids. The DNA for the CDR3 is TGTGCCAGCAGCCTCGGGGGGAGCCAAGAGACCCAGTACTTC. Translation: CASSLGGSQETQYF.